This T cell receptor (beta chain) was found in a study of beta chain features in type 1 diabetes. Study summary: The examined sorted cells totaled under 120 million across samples. Study-level findings and limits: Researchers report that Type 1 diabetes patients had moderately but significantly shorter TCRB CDR3s across all four CD4+ subsets. Because the template was cDNA, high-expressing cells might be over-represented.

This clone turned up a few times. Its target is not known. TCRB transcripts that were expressed got sequenced, as all of the isolated RNA had been reverse transcribed. Sequenced naive, central memory and regulatory T cell samples produced an average of about 3.9 million reads. Sequencing used immunoSEQ multiplex PCR; TCRdb keeps in-frame clones, though not all of them. The sample holds roughly 100,000 clones; under 30% are singletons and the top ten take more than 0.5%. Only one heparinised blood draw was taken per donor, and its volume averaged around 100 mL. This CDR3 is built from 17 residues. Looked up from germline, CDR1 is SGHAT and CDR2 is FQNNGV. V lost 5 bases, J lost 4 bases, and 12 bases stayed unmatched.

The sequenced sample was central memory CD4+ T cells from blood. The gene calls are TRBV11-2 and TRBJ2-1, with TRBD2 matching over 9 bases. The origin of this receptor is a woman between 18 and 29 years old with type 1 diabetes. The CDR3 DNA reads as TGTGCCAGCAGCCTCAAACCCGGGACTAGCATTTACAATGAGCAGTTCTTC. Translation: CASSLKPGTSIYNEQFF. The entire variable domain, with the rest obtained from reference TRBV11-2 and TRBJ2-1, is as follows: EAGVAQSPRYKIIEKRQSVAFWCNPISGHATLYWYQQILGQGPKLLIQFQNNGVVDDSQLPKDRFSAERLKGVDSTLKIQPAKLEDSAVYLCASSLKPGTSIYNEQFFGPGTRLTVL.